These 21 T cell receptor beta chains originate from one sample sequenced in a study of T cell repertoires in cytomegalovirus infection. What these receptors recognize is not known. One entry per CDR3 protein results from TCRdb running MiXCR on the reads. Of 100,000 to 150,000 distinct CDR3 sequences in the sample, 20% to 30% were seen once. The sequencing input was PBMCs, sequenced either directly or after in vitro stimulation (not recorded which). Receptors were obtained from a human donor in good health (CMV status not recorded). Some clones in this sample may be carry-over from other donors' samples.

The chain uses TRBV6-8 and TRBJ1-2, with 7 bases identical to TRBD1. CDR3 length: 11 residues. The ends lost 6 bases at V and 14 bases at J; junction bases unmatched: 9. CDR1 is MNHGY, CDR2 SAAAGT, per germline. The CDR3 region is CASRRTGAGTF. The CDR3 coding sequence is TGTGCCAGCAGGCGGACAGGTGCGGGTACCTTC.

This clonotype was seen repeatedly, ten times or more. The CDR3 here is CASSPPQGQVEKLFF. The CDR3 bases are TGTGCCAGCAGTCCACCGCAGGGGCAGGTTGAAAAACTGTTTTTT. The rearrangement joins TRBV28 to TRBJ1-4, with D maybe TRBD1 (6 bases). The V gene's germline CDR1 is MDHEN and CDR2 SYDVKM. This CDR3 contains 15 residues. Trimming removed 5 bases at V and 7 bases at J, with 17 bases between.

V is TRBV6-2 or TRBV6-3 and J is TRBJ2-7, with TRBD2 identical over 13 bases. CDR1 and CDR2 from the germline V gene are MNHEY and SVGEGT. V was pared by 7 bases and J by 12 bases, with 12 bases of the junction left unmatched. This CDR3 spans 14 amino acids. Written as DNA, the CDR3 is TGTGCCAGCACCCAAGGACTAGCGGGAGAGATGTTGTACGTC. It yields the protein CASTQGLAGEMLYV.

This clonotype has at least ten counts. The chain employs TRBV5-5 and TRBJ2-3; TRBD2 might be the D (6 bases). Deletions cut 4 bases from V and 5 bases from J, with 11 bases between. The CDR3 runs to 13 residues. From germline, CDR1 is SGHKS and CDR2 YYEKEE (reference sequence). The CDR3 here is CASSQLGGDTQYF. The CDR3 coding sequence is TGTGCCAGCAGCCAGCTGGGAGGAGATACGCAGTATTTT. Drawing the rest from reference TRBV5-5 and TRBJ2-3, the complete variable domain is DAGVTQSPTHLIKTRGQQVTLRCSPISGHKSVSWYQQVLGQGPQFIFQYYEKEERGRGNFPDRFSARQFPNYSSELNVNALLLGDSALYLCASSQLGGDTQYFGPGTRLTVL.

This clonotype was counted between two and nine times. This chain uses TRBV7-2 with TRBJ2-1; D not certain. Trimming pared 10 bases from V and 3 bases from J, leaving 13 bases between. The V gene's germline CDR1 is SGHTA and CDR2 FQGNSA. This CDR3 spans 13 amino acids. The DNA for the CDR3 is TGTGCCACGCAGAGGCCGGGCTACAATGAGCAGTTCTTC. It is translated as CATQRPGYNEQFF.

This clonotype was counted at least ten times. The gene calls are TRBV12-3 or TRBV12-4 and TRBJ1-4; D gene ambiguous. The germline V and J ends were trimmed by 6 bases and 8 bases, with 16 bases remaining between them. The CDR3 contains 14 residues. As DNA, the CDR3 is TGTGCCAGCAGCCCCCGTAGCGCGGCAGAAAAACTGTTTTTT. Translation gives CASSPRSAAEKLFF.

J is TRBJ1-2 and V is TRBV7-2, with D maybe TRBD1 (6 bases). CDR1 SGHTA and CDR2 FQGNSA come from the germline V gene. The CDR3 contains 13 residues. Trimming took off 5 bases at V and 4 bases at J, with 11 bases between the two ends. Written as DNA, the CDR3 is TGTGCCAGCAGCGCGGACAGTGCCTATGGCTACACCTTC. Translation: CASSADSAYGYTF.

As DNA, the CDR3 is TGTGCCAGCAGTAGGGGGACAGGGAGGACGGAGACCCAGTACTTC. This codes for CASSRGTGRTETQYF. This chain joins TRBV11-2 and TRBJ2-5; 9 bases fit TRBD1. The germline V gene encodes CDR1 SGHAT and CDR2 FQNNGV. Losses at the gene ends were 6 bases for V and 5 bases for J; bases not matched to a gene: 10. The CDR3 covers 15 residues.

The table lists this clonotype with many counts. The chain recombines TRBV7-2 with TRBJ2-5; possible D gene TRBD2, 7 bases. The CDR3 is made up of 13 amino acids. The V end was cut by 5 bases, the J end by 5 bases, with 12 bases between. The germline gives CDR1 SGHTA, CDR2 FQGNSA. In DNA, the CDR3 is TGTGCCAGCAGCCCAGGGGAGGGGGAGACCCAGTACTTC. The encoded protein is CASSPGEGETQYF.

In this sample, this clonotype turned up a few times. CDR3 in amino acids: CASSYSTSGSEKPLYF. For the CDR3, the DNA is TGTGCCAGCAGTTACTCGACGAGCGGCAGTGAAAAACCGTTATATTTT. The rearrangement uses TRBV6-5 and TRBJ1-3, with unresolved D. Germline V CDR1 and CDR2: MNHEY, SVGAGI. V was clipped by 0 bases and J by 14 bases, with 23 bases between them. CDR3 length equals 16 residues.

This clonotype occurred many times. The genes are TRBV6-2 or TRBV6-3 and TRBJ2-1; D possibly corresponds to TRBD2 (5 bases). The germline V gene encodes CDR1 MNHEY and CDR2 SVGEGT. V lost 10 bases and J lost 6, with 13 bases in between. The length of the CDR3 is 12 residues. In DNA, the CDR3 is TGTGCCACCCTCGGGATTTCCAATGAGCAGTTCTTC. Translation gives CATLGISNEQFF.

A few counts support this clonotype. The chain is built from TRBV6-1 and TRBJ2-5; 7 bases map to TRBD2. V dropped 6 bases and J dropped 7; count of bases not matched to a gene: 5. Germline V gene lookup returns CDR1 MNHNS and CDR2 SASEGT. The CDR3 is made up of 12 amino acids. The CDR3 nucleotides read TGTGCCAGCAGGGGAGGGGTGGGGACCCAGTACTTC. Protein sequence: CASRGGVGTQYF.

J is TRBJ1-2 and V is TRBV5-6; no clear D gene. V lost 7 bases and J 6 bases, leaving 10 bases between the germline ends. The V gene's germline CDR1 is SGHDT and CDR2 YYEEEE. The CDR3 consists of 11 residues. This CDR3 is CASGNMDGYTF. The CDR3 nucleotides read TGTGCCAGCGGGAACATGGATGGCTACACCTTC.

The CDR3 loop reads CASQAYPYEQYF. The CDR3 DNA is TGTGCCAGCCAGGCCTACCCCTACGAGCAGTACTTC. The chain recombines TRBV11-2 with TRBJ2-7; D ambiguous. The germline V and J ends were trimmed by 8 bases and 2 bases, with 10 bases remaining between them. The CDR3 spans 12 residues. Per germline, CDR1 SGHAT and CDR2 FQNNGV.

This clonotype came up a few times. The CDR3 DNA is TGCAGCGTTAGAACAGGGCTAAACACTGAAGCTTTCTTT. This encodes CSVRTGLNTEAFF. The rearrangement uses TRBV29-1 and TRBJ1-1, with a possible D match to TRBD1 (6 bases). Deletions cut 5 bases from V and 2 bases from J, with 12 bases between. Germline V gives CDR1 SQVTM, CDR2 ANQGSEA. The CDR3 length is 13 residues.

This clonotype occurred a few times. J is TRBJ1-1 and V is TRBV12-3 or TRBV12-4; D unresolved. Deletions cut 5 bases from V and 1 base from J, with 11 bases between. The CDR3 is 14 residues long. The CDR3 nucleotides read TGTGCCAGCAGTCCCCGAGTGGCGAACACTGAAGCTTTCTTT. Translation gives CASSPRVANTEAFF.

The chain combines TRBV20-1 with TRBJ1-5, with TRBD1 as a possible D gene (5 bases). There are 14 residues in the CDR3. The germline V and J ends were trimmed by 1 base and 0 bases, with 7 bases remaining between them. CDR1 DFQATT and CDR2 SNEGSKA come from the germline V gene (reference sequence). The CDR3 protein is CSARGGDSNQPQHF. The CDR3 nucleotides read TGCAGTGCTAGAGGAGGGGATAGCAATCAGCCCCAGCATTTT.

This clonotype was observed many times. V usage is TRBV28 and J usage is TRBJ1-5, with D unresolved. CDR3 length: 15 amino acids. CDR1 MDHEN and CDR2 SYDVKM come from the germline V gene. V was shortened by 1 base and J by 6 bases, with 13 bases between the two germline ends. As DNA, the CDR3 is TGTGCCAGCAGTTTATATGTTGTACCTGTTCAGCCCCAGCATTTT. Its protein is CASSLYVVPVQPQHF.

The chain carries TRBV5-5 and TRBJ2-1; the D is unclear. CDR3 size: 12 residues. V lost 2 bases and J lost 8, with 8 bases in between. CDR1 is SGHKS and CDR2 is YYEKEE in the germline V gene (reference sequence). CDR3 residues: CASSFDGYEQFF. CDR3 nucleotides: TGTGCCAGCAGCTTTGATGGGTATGAGCAGTTCTTC.

This clonotype was picked up a small number of times. V and J are TRBV7-2 and TRBJ1-1; D is perhaps TRBD1 (5 bases). The germline V and J ends were trimmed by 5 bases and 3 bases, with 10 bases remaining between them. This CDR3 spans 13 amino acids. The germline V gene has CDR1 SGHTA and CDR2 FQGNSA. The CDR3 spells CASSRGPYTEAFF. The CDR3, as DNA: TGTGCCAGCAGCAGGGGCCCCTACACTGAAGCTTTCTTT.

V usage is TRBV7-9 and J usage is TRBJ2-7; the match to TRBD1 covers 10 bases. Trimming took 5 bases from V and 5 from J; bases not matched to a gene: 9. CDR1 and CDR2 from the germline V gene are SEHNR and FQNEAQ (reference sequence). There are 15 residues in the CDR3. CDR3 bases: TGTGCCAGCAGCCCTCCCCGACAGGGGGCTCACGAGCAGTACGTC. This translates into CASSPPRQGAHEQYV.